The T cell receptor beta chain under discussion was sequenced for a study of shared clonotypes between healthy human individuals (dated by TCRdb to about 2020). For context, the study as a whole: The cohort comprised a couple of women and three men aged 18 to 49 years. For each donor, three plates each were used for CD4 naive and CD4 memory, two plates were used for CD8 naive, and one plate was used for CD8 memory. To increase sequencing depth and limit assay-specific biases, different laboratories used diverse techniques to prepare libraries and sequence TCR repertoires. Blood TCR repertoires of several healthy adults were deeply sequenced to estimate repertoire size and the extent of clonotype sharing between individuals. Between about 0.8 and 9 billion PBMCs per donor were obtained by leukapheresis. Results and caveats for the whole study, not just this receptor: Only blood was sampled, and tissue TCR repertoires likely differ from those in blood. Rarefaction of sorted-subset datasets indicated incomplete sequencing despite the large sequencing depth. About 5% of naive CD4, 3% to 3.5% of naive CD8, about 2.5% of memory CD4, and more than 0.35% of memory CD8 clonotypes were shared across several donors. The genetic and exposure-history diversity represented was limited by the small number of donors. Larger estimated clonotype richness was generally found for naive subsets than for memory subsets. Clonotypes shared by all four sorted-subset donors showed higher generation probabilities than non-shared clonotypes. Pairwise subsampling indicated that sequencing depth was expected to affect the degree of clonotype sharing among donors.

Donors were healthy HIV-negative adults with no recently reported acute infections or vaccinations. Every donor was a Caucasian adult living in Nashville, Tennessee, USA. CD4+ T cells were enriched by magnetic negative selection; naive cells were then positively selected on CD45RA, and the negative fraction formed the memory subset. Blood was obtained by leukapheresis, after which PBMCs were separated by Ficoll-Histopaque density gradient centrifugation and cryopreserved in liquid nitrogen vapor phase. Analytical flow cytometry was used to check the purity and quantity of each magnetically sorted T cell population. From each sorted fraction, genomic DNA was isolated and quantified by UV absorbance on a Nanodrop 2000c. Using the deep immunoSEQ assay, multiplex PCR amplified TCR CDR3 regions from genomic DNA. Extracted genomic DNA from each cell subset was spread evenly across all wells of several immunoSEQ 96-well plates, with each plate serving as a replicate. For sorted subsets, each replicate PCR was loaded with approximately 190 ng genomic DNA, equivalent to roughly 30,000 T cell genomes. Purified libraries were measured with a Qubit 3.0 fluorometer, size-checked on a Bioanalyzer 2100, and measured again with the KAPA Library Quantification kit. Each immunoSEQ 96-well plate was sequenced on its own single-read 150-cycle Illumina NextSeq 550 flow cell. The source study handled its data this way. Because only junctional sequences without quality scores were contained in the immunoSEQ output, filtering matching that applied to full-length reads could not be performed. To assign V/J genes and CDR3, sequences were annotated against IMGT germline references using PyIR, a Python wrapper for IgBLAST v1.9. Reads were filtered out if the reads had weak V/J assignments (E-value above 1e-6), no CDR3, stop codons, out-of-frame junctions, or ambiguous translated residues. V3J clonotypes were defined as sequences sharing the same inferred V gene, J gene, and CDR3 amino acid sequence. The percentage overlap between two repertoires was calculated by dividing the number of shared unique clonotypes by the size of the smaller repertoire. Richness of each repertoire was evaluated using RTK rarefaction, the Chao1 estimator, and Recon v2.1 estimates of unobserved clonotypes. For all TCRbeta clonotypes obtained by the gDNA method from a handful of donors, generation probabilities were computed with OLGA. TCRdb retrieved this table from immuneACCESS and kept in-frame rearrangements only. Not all clones are present; in checked studies, unresolved V genes account for under half, and no reason is known for the remainder. That table supplies the V and J calls and clone size; D and trimming were determined from the DNA. A total of roughly 1,000,000 clones appear in this sample, approximately 80% of them only once. 0.5% to 0.6% of the sample goes to the ten largest clones.

This clone was observed a handful of times. This clone's antigen is unknown. There are no base qualities to consult, and no much larger clone falls within one base. Other DNA sequences in this specimen translate into the identical CDR3. V was cut back by 8 bases and J by 1 base, leaving a gap of 5 bases between them. CDR1 LNHDA and CDR2 SQIVND are derived from the germline V gene (reference sequence). Counted from cysteine to phenylalanine, this CDR3 has 11 amino acids. The sequence is cut down to CDR3 DNA, 33 bases in frame from base 1. The sequenced sample consisted of memory CD4+ T cells from PBMCs. The cell subset or site label, as the study defines it: CD45RA-negative fraction. Recombination linked TRBV19 to TRBJ1-2; the D gene identity is not certain. The receptor comes from a man aged 18 to 30 in good health. Some clones in this sample may be carry-over from other donors' samples. The CDR3 protein sequence reads: CASSINYGYTF. The nucleotide sequence is TGTGCCAGTTCTATTAACTATGGCTACACCTTC.